The 22 T cell receptor beta chains in this list originate from one sample, sequenced in a study of OX40 agonist ivuxolimab in advanced cancers. This table comes from immunoSEQ multiplex PCR, and its TCRdb copy is limited to in-frame clones, with some not included. The table shows 40,000 to 60,000 clones, with around 90% occurring only once. This specimen consisted of CD4+ or CD8+ T cells sorted from blood, obtained in a trial of the OX40 agonist ivuxolimab. The receptors originated from an adult with an advanced solid tumor such as melanoma, head and neck, liver or kidney cancer.

In nucleotides, the CDR3 is TGTGCCAGCAGCGCCGCCGGGGGCTGGGACATATCTTCACCCCTCCACTTT. Protein product: CASSAAGGWDISSPLHF. This chain connects TRBV9 to TRBJ1-6; D may be TRBD1 (6 bases). The V and J ends lost 3 bases and 9 bases respectively, with 22 bases between them. CDR3 length: 17 amino acids. Germline values: CDR1 SGDLS, CDR2 YYNGEE.

The chain employs TRBV15 and TRBJ2-7; D ambiguous. The CDR3 loop spans 14 amino acids. The germline CDR1 and CDR2 sequences are LNHNV and YYDKDF (reference sequence). V lost 1 base to trimming and J lost 0 bases, with 7 bases between them. The CDR3 region is CATSRAGYSYEQYF. For the CDR3, the DNA is TGTGCCACCAGCAGAGCGGGTTACTCCTACGAGCAGTACTTC. Full variable domain (outside the CDR3, taken from reference TRBV15 and TRBJ2-7): DAMVIQNPRYQVTQFGKPVTLSCSQTLNHNVMYWYQQKSSQAPKLLFHYYDKDFNNEADTPDNFQSRRPNTSFCFLDIRSPGLGDTAMYLCATSRAGYSYEQYFGPGTRLTVT.

This sequence joins TRBV28 and TRBJ2-1; tentative D call: TRBD2 (5 bases). The CDR3 contains 15 residues. Germline CDR1 is MDHEN and CDR2 is SYDVKM. The V and J ends lost 3 bases and 1 base respectively, with 10 bases between them. CDR3 loop: CASSFGSGSYNEQFF. The CDR3 DNA follows: TGTGCCAGCAGTTTTGGAAGCGGATCCTACAATGAGCAGTTCTTC.

The V gene is TRBV6-5, the J gene TRBJ2-2; 10 positions match TRBD1. Trimming removed 5 bases from V and 4 bases from J; junction bases left unmatched: 4. The CDR3 has 15 residues. From germline, CDR1 is MNHEY and CDR2 SVGAGI. DNA of the CDR3: TGTGCCAGCAGTCAGGGACAGGGGCGCACCGGGGAGCTGTTTTTT. Amino acid sequence: CASSQGQGRTGELFF.

The V and J genes are TRBV6-5 and TRBJ2-7, with D unresolved. Germline V gene data show CDR1 as MNHEY and CDR2 as SVGAGI. This CDR3 region has 14 residues. Trimming cost V 8 bases and J 2 bases, with 16 bases left between them. CDR3 loop: CASSPLKGPYEQYF. The CDR3 DNA reads as TGTGCCAGCTCCCCCTTGAAAGGCCCCTACGAGCAGTACTTC.

The chain has TRBV6-5 and TRBJ2-3; tentatively, D is TRBD2 (5 bases). Germline lookup yields CDR1 MNHEY and CDR2 SVGAGI. This CDR3 has 14 residues. V was cut by 3 bases and J by 3 bases, with 10 bases left in between. The CDR3 region is CASSYGAETDTQYF. DNA of the CDR3: TGTGCCAGCAGTTATGGAGCGGAGACAGATACGCAGTATTTT.

The V and J genes are TRBV5-6 and TRBJ2-7, with 8 bases lining up with TRBD1. The trim removed 4 bases at V and 7 bases at J, leaving 4 bases unmatched. The CDR3 has 12 amino acids. Germline-derived CDR1 and CDR2 are SGHDT and YYEEEE. The CDR3 DNA follows: TGTGCCAGCAGCCTGGGACAGGATGAGCAGTACGTC. This encodes CASSLGQDEQYV.

The gene calls are TRBV7-3 and TRBJ2-3; D may match TRBD1 or TRBD2 (5 bases each). Germline CDR1 SGHTA, CDR2 FQGTGA. Trimming shortened V by 4 bases and J by 0 bases, and 11 bases separated the two germline ends. This CDR3 has 15 amino acids. CDR3 in amino acids: CASSSGRSSTDTQYF. The CDR3 bases are TGTGCCAGCAGCTCGGGACGTTCTAGCACAGATACGCAGTATTTT.

The chain couples TRBV13 to TRBJ2-7; possible D gene TRBD2, 5 bases. CDR3 length: 15 residues. Per the germline V gene, CDR1 is PRHDT and CDR2 is FYEKMQ (reference sequence). Trimming shortened V by 0 bases and J by 2 bases, and 11 bases separated the two germline ends. The CDR3, as DNA: TGTGCCAGCAGCTTAGGTTCTAGCCCAACCTACGAGCAGTACTTC. This codes for CASSLGSSPTYEQYF.

V is TRBV7-2 and J is TRBJ1-4; TRBD1 aligns across 10 bases. Germline values: CDR1 SGHTA, CDR2 FQGNSA. The CDR3 length is 17 residues. J gave up 7 bases and V 0 bases, and 8 bases lay outside the gene matches. The CDR3 reads CASSLAGQGILGEKLFF. The DNA for the CDR3 is TGTGCCAGCAGCTTAGCGGGACAGGGGATACTCGGTGAAAAACTGTTTTTT.

A single count supports this clone. J is TRBJ1-1 and V is TRBV19; D is perhaps TRBD1 (6 bases). Trimming pared 2 bases from V and 5 bases from J, leaving 9 bases between. This CDR3 has 13 residues. Germline V gives CDR1 LNHDA, CDR2 SQIVND (reference sequence). CDR3 coding DNA: TGTGCCAGTAGTATAACAGGGAGGACTGAAGCTTTCTTT. Its protein is CASSITGRTEAFF.

The chain couples TRBV10-2 to TRBJ2-3, with D unresolved. Trimming took off 8 bases at V and 5 bases at J, with 17 bases between the two ends. The CDR3 contains 14 residues. Germline CDR1 WSHSY, CDR2 SAAADI. The DNA of the CDR3 is TGCGCCAGCGCTGTACGGTCAGACGGAGATACGCAGTATTTT. It codes for CASAVRSDGDTQYF.

With regard to this clone: A read error may account for a junction end that differs from germline. This sequence joins TRBV6-5 and TRBJ1-5; 7 bases fit TRBD1. This CDR3 contains 16 residues. In germline, CDR1 is MNHEY, CDR2 SVGAGI. The CDR3 spells CASRYLTGTGDQPQHF. The DNA for the CDR3 is TGTGCCAGCAGATACTTGACAGGGACTGGGGATCAGCCCCAGCATTTT.

The J gene is TRBJ2-3, the V gene TRBV27, with 8 bases identical to TRBD2. Trimming removed 0 bases from V and 4 bases from J; junction bases left unmatched: 6. This CDR3 region has 16 residues. Per germline, CDR1 MNHEY and CDR2 SMNVEV (reference sequence). In nucleotides, the CDR3 is TGTGCCAGCAGTTTATCCAATCGGGGGGGGTCAGATACGCAGTATTTT. Translating it yields CASSLSNRGGSDTQYF.

The rearrangement joins TRBV6-1 to TRBJ2-7; 8 bases fit TRBD1. This CDR3 spans 13 amino acids. The V and J ends lost 4 bases and 6 bases, in that order; junction bases with no gene match: 5. CDR1 is MNHNS, CDR2 SASEGT, per germline. The chain's CDR3 is CASSATGQGEQYV. The CDR3 nucleotides are TGTGCCAGCAGTGCTACCGGACAGGGCGAGCAGTACGTC.

This clone was observed once. The chain links TRBV7-9 to TRBJ2-5, with 7 nucleotides matching TRBD1. CDR1 and CDR2 from the germline V gene are SEHNR and FQNEAQ (reference sequence). The CDR3 has 16 residues. V lost 4 bases, J lost 0 bases, and 8 bases stayed unmatched. CDR3 sequence: CASSSRDSSYQETQYF. In nucleotides, the CDR3 is TGTGCCAGCAGCTCCCGGGACAGCTCGTACCAAGAGACCCAGTACTTC.

The chain recombines TRBV4-1 with TRBJ2-5, with 15 bases aligning to TRBD2. Looked up from germline, CDR1 is MGHRA and CDR2 is YSYEKL. The CDR3 length is 16 residues. V lost 4 bases and J lost 2; bases outside the gene matches: 2. CDR3 bases: TGCGCCAGCAGCCCGGGACTAGCGGGGGGACAAGAGACCCAGTACTTC. Translating it yields CASSPGLAGGQETQYF.

The genes are TRBV10-3 and TRBJ1-5; D call uncertain. The CDR3 runs 14 residues. CDR1 and CDR2 from the germline V gene are ENHRY and SYGVKD. The V and J ends lost 4 bases and 2 bases respectively, with 9 bases between them. The chain's CDR3 is CAISVREGNQPQHF. The CDR3 DNA reads TGTGCCATCAGTGTTAGAGAGGGCAATCAGCCCCAGCATTTT.

This chain joins TRBV25-1 and TRBJ2-3, with 9 bases identical to TRBD2. CDR1 is MGHDK, CDR2 SYGVNS, per germline. This CDR3 has 15 residues. V dropped 3 bases and J dropped 4; count of bases not matched to a gene: 5. CDR3 sequence (DNA): TGTGCCAGCAGTGATCACGCGGGGGGGGCAGATACGCAGTATTTT. Its translation is CASSDHAGGADTQYF.

The genes are TRBV2 and TRBJ1-5; 10 bases are a match to TRBD1. Germline V gene data show CDR1 as SNHLY and CDR2 as FYNNEI. The J segment lost 7 bases and the V segment lost 8 bases, leaving 14 bases of the junction unmatched. CDR3 length equals 16 residues. The CDR3: CASGGDRGSPGQPQHF. As DNA, the CDR3 is TGTGCCAGCGGGGGGGACAGGGGCTCCCCCGGACAGCCCCAGCATTTT.

This chain connects TRBV4-1 to TRBJ2-3; 9 positions match TRBD2. Unmatched junction bases numbered 8, after V lost 0 bases and J lost 4 bases. This CDR3 spans 17 amino acids. The germline gives CDR1 MGHRA, CDR2 YSYEKL. The chain's CDR3 is CASSQDRGGASADTQYF. The CDR3 nucleotides are TGCGCCAGCAGCCAAGATCGCGGGGGGGCCAGTGCAGATACGCAGTATTTT.

The chain combines TRBV19 with TRBJ1-1; 11 bases are shared with TRBD1. The junction had 4 bases not matched to a gene; V was cut back by 3 bases and J by 4 bases. The CDR3 covers 15 residues. The germline gives CDR1 LNHDA, CDR2 SQIVND (reference sequence). The CDR3 nucleotides read TGTGCCAGTAGTATCCCAGGGACAGGGGGCACTGAAGCTTTCTTT. Translated, it gives CASSIPGTGGTEAFF. Full variable domain (outside the CDR3, taken from reference TRBV19 and TRBJ1-1): DGGITQSPKYLFRKEGQNVTLSCEQNLNHDAMYWYRQDPGQGLRLIYYSQIVNDFQKGDIAEGYSVSREKKESFPLTVTSAQKNPTAFYLCASSIPGTGGTEAFFGQGTRLTVV.